Listed here are 9 T cell receptor beta chains from one sample, sequenced in a study of cytomegalovirus exposure and HLA in healthy donors. The primer mix had 60 Vbeta and 13 Jbeta primers. The method was immunoSEQ multiplex PCR; TCRdb's version includes in-frame clones alone and lacks a portion of them. The repertoire includes over 100,000 clones, 60% to 80% of them detected once, and 1.3% to 1.5% sits in the top ten. Sequenced sample: PBMCs. Every receptor here comes from a female donor in good health and CMV-seronegative.

This chain joins TRBV18 and TRBJ1-2, with 10 bases that match TRBD1. Germline loops: CDR1 KGHSH, CDR2 LQKENI. Losses at the gene ends were 3 bases for V and 7 bases for J; bases not matched to a gene: 5. The CDR3 has 14 amino acids. The CDR3 region has the DNA TGTGCCAGCTCACCCCGGGACAGGGGTGGTGGCTACACCTTC. The encoded protein is CASSPRDRGGGYTF.

The chain combines TRBV7-9 with TRBJ2-7, with 11 nucleotides matching TRBD2. V shed 3 bases and J 4 bases; nucleotides not matched to a gene: 5. Germline lookup yields CDR1 SEHNR and CDR2 FQNEAQ (reference sequence). The CDR3 covers 15 residues. The CDR3 DNA reads TGTGCCAGCAGCTTGGACACTAGCGGGAGTTACGAGCAGTACTTC. Encoded protein: CASSLDTSGSYEQYF. Looking up the rest from reference TRBV7-9 and TRBJ2-7 gives the full variable domain: DTGVSQNPRHKITKRGQNVTFRCDPISEHNRLYWYRQTLGQGPEFLTYFQNEAQLEKSRLLSDRFSAERPKGSFSTLEIQRTEQGDSAMYLCASSLDTSGSYEQYFGPGTRLTVT.

This clone was seen more than once but under ten times. V and J are TRBV2 and TRBJ2-1; 7 nucleotides match TRBD2. The CDR3 contains 15 residues. The V gene's germline CDR1 is SNHLY and CDR2 FYNNEI. Germline trimming cut 8 bases from V and 4 bases from J; bases unmatched to any gene: 11. The CDR3 nucleotides are TGTGCCAGCCGACCCAACCGCGGGGGATACAATGAGCAGTTCTTC. Translating it yields CASRPNRGGYNEQFF.

In its sample, this clone was seen once. The rearrangement uses TRBV4-2 and TRBJ1-2, with D maybe TRBD1 (5 bases). Per germline, CDR1 LGHNA and CDR2 YNFKEQ. The V gene lost 2 bases and the J gene lost 6 bases, with 13 bases spanning the gap. The CDR3 consists of 14 residues. The CDR3 protein is CASSQLTGWDGYTF. The CDR3, as DNA: TGTGCCAGCAGCCAATTAACAGGCTGGGATGGCTACACCTTC.

V and J are TRBV6-6 and TRBJ2-3, with a tentative D call TRBD2 (5 bases). The CDR3 extends over 14 amino acids. The V gene's germline CDR1 is MNHNY and CDR2 SVGAGI (reference sequence). The germline V and J ends were trimmed by 4 bases and 2 bases, with 10 bases remaining between them. The DNA for the CDR3 is TGTGCCAGCAGTTTTAGCGACTACACAGATACGCAGTATTTT. This codes for CASSFSDYTDTQYF.

The rearrangement uses TRBV5-1 and TRBJ1-3; D possibly corresponds to TRBD1 (6 bases). V was pared by 4 bases and J by 0 bases, with 14 bases between. Germline assignment: CDR1 SGHRS and CDR2 YFSETQ. CDR3 length: 16 residues. CDR3 sequence reads: CASSPRTVDSGNTIYF. In DNA form, the CDR3 reads TGCGCCAGCAGCCCCCGGACAGTCGACTCTGGAAACACCATATATTTT.

This CDR3 is CAWTGTAVNEKLFF. In DNA, the CDR3 is TGTGCCTGGACCGGGACAGCCGTAAATGAAAAACTGTTTTTT. This chain connects TRBV30 to TRBJ1-4; TRBD1 matches 7 bases. CDR1 and CDR2 from the germline V gene are GTSNPN and SVGIG (reference sequence). Losses at the gene ends were 4 bases for V and 5 bases for J; bases not matched to a gene: 7. The CDR3 has 14 residues.

This sequence joins TRBV5-6 and TRBJ2-2; 13 bases are a match to TRBD2. Germline CDR1 reads SGHDT; CDR2 reads YYEEEE. V dropped 4 bases and J dropped 7; count of bases not matched to a gene: 13. This CDR3 has 18 amino acids. The CDR3 DNA reads TGTGCCAGCAGCCTGTCACTAGCGGGAGGGCAAGTCGACGGGGAGCTGTTTTTT. It codes for CASSLSLAGGQVDGELFF.

The chain links TRBV6-1 to TRBJ2-5, with TRBD1 identical over 7 bases. TRBJ2-7 matches the DNA end more closely, so the J call is doubtful. This CDR3 comprises 14 residues. Per the germline V gene, CDR1 is MNHNS and CDR2 is SASEGT. Here the CDR3 reads CASGQAGLSYEQYF. CDR3 DNA sequence: TGTGCCAGCGGACAGGCAGGACTTTCCTACGAGCAGTACTTC.